These 18 T cell receptor beta chains share one sample of origin, sequenced in a study of regulatory T cells in long-lasting Graves disease. The time point: newly diagnosed GD, antithyroid drugs for less than 3 months. PBMC-extracted RNA yielded the TCR library. Researchers made TCR beta libraries by using iRepertoire HTBI primers and running Arm-PCR on CDR3 regions. TCRdb itself ran the multiplex PCR reads through MiXCR, one entry per CDR3 protein. The sample carries hundreds of thousands of distinct CDR3 sequences, 16% recorded once. The sample was also reused in another study, on T cells in Graves' hyperthyroidism and ophthalmopathy.

This material consisted of peripheral blood mononuclear cells (PBMCs), taken at new diagnosis, from a patient treated with antithyroid drugs. The receptor set was obtained from a man aged 40-50 years with Graves disease.

At least ten counts were recorded for this clonotype. The chain combines TRBV30 with TRBJ2-7, with D possibly matching TRBD2 (5 bases). CDR3 size: 11 residues. The germline gives CDR1 GTSNPN, CDR2 SVGIG (reference sequence). The ends were cut back, 5 bases at V and 1 base at J, with 6 bases in the middle. CDR3 in DNA: TGTGCCTGGGGGGAGTCCTACGAGCAGTACTTC. This codes for CAWGESYEQYF.

As concerns this clonotype: The junction departs from germline at one end; a sequencing error may be responsible. V and J are TRBV5-1 and TRBJ2-3, with 9 bases aligning to TRBD1. Per the germline V gene, CDR1 is SGHRS and CDR2 is YFSETQ. The CDR3 covers 19 residues. The CDR3 here is CASSSQPLNRGPRTDTQYF. DNA of the CDR3: TGTGCCAGCAGCTCCCAACCCCTAAACAGGGGGCCGAGGACAGATACGCAGTATTTT. The entire variable domain, with the rest obtained from reference TRBV5-1 and TRBJ2-3, is as follows: KAGVTQTPRYLIKTRGQQVTLSCSPISGHRSVSWYQQTPGQGLQFLFEYFSETQRNKGNFPGRFSGRQFSNSRSEMNVSTLELGDSALYLCASSSQPLNRGPRTDTQYFGPGTRLTVL.

This clonotype came up many times. The chain carries TRBV2 and TRBJ2-7; perhaps TRBD1 as D (6 bases). The CDR3 is made up of 14 amino acids. V lost 7 bases, J lost 0 bases, and 13 bases lay in between. Germline loops: CDR1 SNHLY, CDR2 FYNNEI. In DNA, the CDR3 is TGTGCCAGCACCTTGACAGGAAGCTCCTACGAGCAGTACTTC. It yields the protein CASTLTGSSYEQYF.

The gene calls are TRBV5-4 and TRBJ2-1; the match to TRBD1 covers 8 bases. V gave up 2 bases and J gave up 4 bases; unmatched junction bases: 5. The CDR3 runs to 15 residues. Germline values: CDR1 SGHNT, CDR2 YYREEE (reference sequence). The CDR3 bases are TGTGCCAGCAGCTTTGACAGGGGCCGTTACAATGAGCAGTTCTTC. This codes for CASSFDRGRYNEQFF.

This clonotype was counted ten times or more. This chain links TRBV27 with TRBJ2-7; the match to TRBD2 covers 8 bases. The CDR3 spans 15 residues. CDR1 and CDR2 from the germline V gene are MNHEY and SMNVEV (reference sequence). V dropped 8 bases and J dropped 0; count of bases not matched to a gene: 9. CDR3 DNA: TGTGCCAGCCAGGCTAGCGGGCTTAGCTCCTACGAGCAGTACTTC. Amino acid sequence: CASQASGLSSYEQYF.

This clonotype has at least ten counts. The chain carries TRBV6-1 and TRBJ2-3; D unclear. Germline CDR1 reads MNHNS; CDR2 reads SASEGT. V lost 5 bases to trimming and J lost 2 bases, with 14 bases between them. This CDR3 contains 15 residues. CDR3 residues: CASSIRPENTDTQYF. In DNA, the CDR3 is TGTGCCAGCAGTATTAGGCCAGAAAACACAGATACGCAGTATTTT.

This clonotype has a count of ten or more. The chain combines TRBV30 with TRBJ1-1, with TRBD1 as a possible D gene (5 bases). Germline V gives CDR1 GTSNPN, CDR2 SVGIG (reference sequence). This CDR3 comprises 13 residues. V was shortened by 6 bases and J by 1 base, with 12 bases between the two germline ends. The CDR3 DNA reads TGTGCCTGTTCCAGGGACGGGAACACTGAAGCTTTCTTT. As protein: CACSRDGNTEAFF.

Notes on this clonotype: This could be a read error, since a much larger clone is one nucleotide away. This sequence joins TRBV5-1 and TRBJ1-3, with 8 positions matching TRBD1. The CDR3 is 15 amino acids. Germline V lookup: CDR1 SGHRS, CDR2 YFSETQ. J gave up 0 bases and V 3 bases, and 2 bases lay outside the gene matches. CDR3 protein: CASSWGQDSGNTIYF. The CDR3 nucleotides are TGCGCCAGCAGCTGGGGACAGGACTCTGGAAACACCATATATTTT.

This clonotype was observed at least ten times. This rearrangement joins TRBV10-1 to TRBJ2-2; no firm D call. V was shortened by 4 bases and J by 0 bases, with 9 bases between the two germline ends. Per germline, CDR1 WNHNN and CDR2 SYGVQD (reference sequence). The CDR3 covers 15 residues. The CDR3 is CASSGAGSNTGELFF. The CDR3 bases are TGCGCCAGCAGTGGTGCAGGTTCGAACACCGGGGAGCTGTTTTTT.

This clonotype was picked up a small number of times. Given a much more abundant clone one base away, this may be a read error. The genes are TRBV11-1 and TRBJ2-2; D uncertain. There are 14 residues in the CDR3. V lost 4 bases, J lost 3 bases, and 9 bases lay in between. Germline V gene lookup returns CDR1 SGHAT and CDR2 FQDESV (reference sequence). The CDR3 sequence is CASSWATYTGELFF. Written as DNA, the CDR3 is TGTGCCAGCAGCTGGGCGACGTACACCGGGGAGCTGTTTTTT.

In this sample, this clonotype turned up many times. The V and J genes are TRBV15 and TRBJ1-5; D might be TRBD1 (6 bases). Per the germline V gene, CDR1 is LNHNV and CDR2 is YYDKDF (reference sequence). There are 13 residues in the CDR3. Trimming removed 3 bases from V and 7 bases from J, with 10 bases in between. The CDR3 nucleotides read TGTGCCACCAGCAGCTCAGGGGCCCAGCCCCAGCATTTT. As protein: CATSSSGAQPQHF.

This clonotype was seen at least ten times. The genes are TRBV2 and TRBJ1-2, with D maybe TRBD1 (5 bases). CDR1 SNHLY and CDR2 FYNNEI come from the germline V gene. This CDR3 spans 12 amino acids. Trimming took off 6 bases at V and 1 base at J, with 6 bases between the two ends. CDR3 in amino acids: CASRDNNYGYTF. The CDR3 DNA follows: TGTGCCAGCAGGGACAATAACTATGGCTACACCTTC.

This clonotype occurred many times. The gene calls are TRBV12-3 or TRBV12-4 and TRBJ2-1; 10 bases fit TRBD2. This CDR3 is 18 amino acids long. The V and J ends lost 3 bases and 7 bases, in that order; junction bases with no gene match: 15. The CDR3 coding sequence is TGTGCCAGCAGTTTCTCTTTACCACTCGGGACTAGCGTGAATGAGCAGTTCTTC. It encodes CASSFSLPLGTSVNEQFF.

This clonotype has only a few counts. The chain recombines TRBV19 with TRBJ2-7, with 10 bases fitting TRBD2. The germline V gene encodes CDR1 LNHDA and CDR2 SQIVND (reference sequence). Trimming at V came to 5 bases and at J to 7 bases, leaving 20 bases not matched to a gene. This CDR3 has 18 residues. The CDR3 region is CASSPSRPSGGSTWEQYF. CDR3 nucleotide sequence: TGTGCCAGTAGTCCCTCTCGACCTAGCGGGGGCTCGACGTGGGAGCAGTACTTC.

This chain's CDR3 is CATSRDSSYNEQFF. In nucleotides, the CDR3 is TGTGCCACCTCCCGGGACAGCTCCTACAATGAGCAGTTCTTC. V gene TRBV5-8 combines with J gene TRBJ2-1; TRBD1 matches 7 bases. The ends lost 9 bases at V and 0 bases at J; junction bases unmatched: 6. Germline assignment: CDR1 SGHTS and CDR2 YDEGEE. CDR3 length: 14 residues.

This clonotype has ten or more counts. The chain has TRBV7-8 and TRBJ2-1, with D perhaps assigned TRBD1 or TRBD2 (5 bases each). The CDR3 spans 19 residues. Looked up from germline, CDR1 is SGHVS and CDR2 is FQNEAQ. Deletions cut 7 bases from V and 0 bases from J, with 25 bases between. The CDR3 spells CASITGALGIDPSYNEQFF. The CDR3 region has the DNA TGTGCCAGCATTACCGGGGCTCTGGGCATCGATCCCTCCTACAATGAGCAGTTCTTC.

This clonotype was detected many times. This chain connects TRBV6-5 to TRBJ1-5; TRBD1 agrees at 7 bases. Germline CDR1 and CDR2: MNHEY and SVGAGI. V lost 2 bases to trimming and J lost 2 bases; unmatched junction nucleotides: 6. The CDR3 covers 16 residues. CDR3 region: CASSYKGAVGNQPQHF. CDR3 bases: TGTGCCAGCAGTTACAAGGGGGCGGTGGGCAATCAGCCCCAGCATTTT.

The chain uses TRBV12-3 or TRBV12-4 and TRBJ1-5; 9 bases line up with TRBD1. The CDR3 consists of 15 residues. The ends lost 4 bases at V and 5 bases at J; junction bases unmatched: 6. CDR3 nucleotide sequence: TGTGCCAGCAGTTCCGACAGGGGGAGATATCAGCCCCAGCATTTT. This gives the protein CASSSDRGRYQPQHF.